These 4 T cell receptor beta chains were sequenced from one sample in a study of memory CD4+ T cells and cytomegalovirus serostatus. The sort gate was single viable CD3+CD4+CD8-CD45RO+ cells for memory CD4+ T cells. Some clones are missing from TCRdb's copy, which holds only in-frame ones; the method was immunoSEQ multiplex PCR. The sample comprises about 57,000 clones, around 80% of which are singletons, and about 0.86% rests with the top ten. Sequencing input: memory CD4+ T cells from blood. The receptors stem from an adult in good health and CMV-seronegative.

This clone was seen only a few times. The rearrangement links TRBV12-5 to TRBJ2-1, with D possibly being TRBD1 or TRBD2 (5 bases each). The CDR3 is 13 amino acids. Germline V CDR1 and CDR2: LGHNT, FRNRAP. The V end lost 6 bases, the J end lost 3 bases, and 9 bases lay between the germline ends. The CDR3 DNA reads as TGTGCTAGTGGGGGGGACCTCTACAATGAGCAGTTCTTC. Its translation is CASGGDLYNEQFF.

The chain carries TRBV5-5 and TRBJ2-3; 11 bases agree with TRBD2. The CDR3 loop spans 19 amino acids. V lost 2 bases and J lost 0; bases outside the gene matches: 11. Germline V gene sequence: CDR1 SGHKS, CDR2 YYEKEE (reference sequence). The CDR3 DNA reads TGTGCCAGCAGCTTAGAGGGGCTAGCGGGGGGTCCTAGCACAGATACGCAGTATTTT. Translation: CASSLEGLAGGPSTDTQYF.

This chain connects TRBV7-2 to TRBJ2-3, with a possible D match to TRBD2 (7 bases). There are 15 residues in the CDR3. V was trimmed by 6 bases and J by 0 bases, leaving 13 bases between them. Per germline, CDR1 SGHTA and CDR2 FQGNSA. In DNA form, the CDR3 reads TGTGCCAGCAGAGGGGGGGCCCTAAGCACAGATACGCAGTATTTT. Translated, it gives CASRGGALSTDTQYF.

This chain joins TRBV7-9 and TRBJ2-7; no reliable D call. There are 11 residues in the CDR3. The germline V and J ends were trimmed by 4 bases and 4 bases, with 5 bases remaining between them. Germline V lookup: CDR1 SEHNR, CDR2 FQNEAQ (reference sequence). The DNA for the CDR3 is TGTGCCAGCAGCTCCCCATACGAGCAGTACTTC. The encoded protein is CASSSPYEQYF.